A selection of T cell receptor beta chains follows, all from one sample in a study of T-cell memory formation after mild COVID-19. MiXCR, run by TCRdb on the 5' RACE reads, gives a single entry per CDR3 protein. The profile shows around 110,000 distinct CDR3 sequences, 15% to 20% of them singletons. The sequencing sample was made of PBMCs or a T cell subset sorted from them (not recorded which). These receptor sequences come from an adult woman who had mild COVID-19 (a few samples of this study predate the infection). Cell type and time point are not known. Each CDR3 is given with its conserved first and last residue. Fields, in order: CDR3 length, D gene, clone size, J gene, V gene, CDR3 DNA, CDR3 protein. The D gene is left open where the match is weak. The size entry is marked missing in some rows and otherwise reads once, few, many or a size class.

14,TRBD1,.,TRBJ2-7,TRBV4-1,TGCGCCAGCAGCCAAGGGACAGGGGAATACGAGCAGTACTTC,CASSQGTGEYEQYF
14,.,many,TRBJ2-6,TRBV12-3/TRBV12-4,TGTGCCAGCAGTAACCCTAATGGGGCCAACGTCCTGACTTTC,CASSNPNGANVLTF
18,TRBD2,few,TRBJ2-7,TRBV6-5,TGTGCCAGCAGTTACCGGACTCACTTAGCGGGGGGGGCCGGCGAGCAGTACTTC,CASSYRTHLAGGAGEQYF
15,TRBD1,.,TRBJ2-1,TRBV4-3,TGCGCCAGCAGCCAAGGACAGGGGGAAGCCTATGAGCAGTTCTTC,CASSQGQGEAYEQFF
12,.,many,TRBJ2-7,TRBV7-9,TGTGCCAGCAGCCCCAAACTCTACGAGCAGTACTTC,CASSPKLYEQYF
14,TRBD1,.,TRBJ2-7,TRBV27,TGTGCCAGCAGTAAAGGGGACAGAGCCTACGAGCAGTACTTC,CASSKGDRAYEQYF
12,.,.,TRBJ1-1,TRBV6-2/TRBV6-3,TGTGCCAGCAGTTTCCGGGACACTGAAGCTTTCTTT,CASSFRDTEAFF
14,.,few,TRBJ1-2,TRBV7-9,TGTGCCAGCAGCCGGACAGATTCTAACTATGGCTACACCTTC,CASSRTDSNYGYTF
15,.,.,TRBJ2-7,TRBV7-8,TGTGCCAGCAGCCTGGGCCCGGGTATGTCCTACGAGCAGTACTTC,CASSLGPGMSYEQYF
13,.,few,TRBJ2-7,TRBV29-1,TGCAGCGTTGTCGGGCGGGATGGGTACGAGCAGTACTTC,CSVVGRDGYEQYF
15,TRBD1,.,TRBJ2-1,TRBV7-9,TGTGCCAGCAGCTTTTCTAGCACAGGGGTCAATGAGCAGTTCTTC,CASSFSSTGVNEQFF
13,.,.,TRBJ1-2,TRBV21-1,TGTGCCACCCCGGGAGGGATGGGCTATGGCTACACCTTC,CATPGGMGYGYTF
17,.,.,TRBJ1-2,TRBV21-1,TGTGCCAGCCGTGGGCGATTCCGGGACACATGGCCCTATGGCTACACCTTC,CASRGRFRDTWPYGYTF
15,.,.,TRBJ1-2,TRBV4-1,TGCGCCAGCAGCCAATGGAAGGAAGGGGTTTATGGCTACACCTTC,CASSQWKEGVYGYTF
14,.,.,TRBJ2-5,TRBV4-1,TGCGCCAGCAGCCAAGTGGTAGGGCAAGAGACCCAGTACTTC,CASSQVVGQETQYF
12,.,few,TRBJ2-1,TRBV3-1,TGTGCCAGCAGCCAAGACCACAATGAGCAGTTCTTC,CASSQDHNEQFF
15,.,few,TRBJ2-2,TRBV3-1,TGTGCCAGCAGCCTGATCGAGGGAAACACCGGGGAGCTGTTTTTT,CASSLIEGNTGELFF
12,.,few,TRBJ2-1,TRBV12-3/TRBV12-4,TGTGCCAGCGCCTGGGGGGCCAATGAGCAGTTCTTC,CASAWGANEQFF
15,TRBD1,.,TRBJ2-7,TRBV7-9,TGTGCCAGCAGCTCACCGACAGGGATTACCTACGAGCAGTACTTC,CASSSPTGITYEQYF
16,.,many,TRBJ1-5,TRBV2,TGTGCCAGCAGTGAAGTGTATGGCGGTAGCAATCAGCCCCAGCATTTT,CASSEVYGGSNQPQHF
12,.,.,TRBJ2-1,TRBV16,TGTGCCAGCAGCCAGAGCCGGGAGACCCAGTTCTTC,CASSQSRETQFF
14,.,.,TRBJ2-1,TRBV9,TGTGCCAGCAGCGTAGCGGGTGTATCTTATGAGCAGTTCTTC,CASSVAGVSYEQFF
17,TRBD1,.,TRBJ2-1,TRBV7-9,TGTGCCAGCAGCTCGGACAGGGCGCGGGCAGAAAACAATGAGCAGTTCTTC,CASSSDRARAENNEQFF
12,.,.,TRBJ2-7,TRBV7-9,TGTGCCAGCAGCTACGTCAACTACGAGCAGTACTTC,CASSYVNYEQYF
14,TRBD2,.,TRBJ2-3,TRBV25-1,TGTGCCAGGACACTAGCGGGAGGATCAGATACGCAGTATTTT,CARTLAGGSDTQYF
17,TRBD1,.,TRBJ2-1,TRBV10-3,TGTGCCATCAGTGACACCGGGACAGCCCTCCTCGACAATGAGCAGTTCTTC,CAISDTGTALLDNEQFF
14,.,.,TRBJ2-2,TRBV19,TGTGCCAGTAGTTCTACCGGGACGTCCGGGGAGCTGTTTTTT,CASSSTGTSGELFF
15,TRBD1,few,TRBJ2-7,TRBV6-5,TGTGCCAGCAGTTACTCGGAGACAGGGGCCTACGAGCAGTACTTC,CASSYSETGAYEQYF